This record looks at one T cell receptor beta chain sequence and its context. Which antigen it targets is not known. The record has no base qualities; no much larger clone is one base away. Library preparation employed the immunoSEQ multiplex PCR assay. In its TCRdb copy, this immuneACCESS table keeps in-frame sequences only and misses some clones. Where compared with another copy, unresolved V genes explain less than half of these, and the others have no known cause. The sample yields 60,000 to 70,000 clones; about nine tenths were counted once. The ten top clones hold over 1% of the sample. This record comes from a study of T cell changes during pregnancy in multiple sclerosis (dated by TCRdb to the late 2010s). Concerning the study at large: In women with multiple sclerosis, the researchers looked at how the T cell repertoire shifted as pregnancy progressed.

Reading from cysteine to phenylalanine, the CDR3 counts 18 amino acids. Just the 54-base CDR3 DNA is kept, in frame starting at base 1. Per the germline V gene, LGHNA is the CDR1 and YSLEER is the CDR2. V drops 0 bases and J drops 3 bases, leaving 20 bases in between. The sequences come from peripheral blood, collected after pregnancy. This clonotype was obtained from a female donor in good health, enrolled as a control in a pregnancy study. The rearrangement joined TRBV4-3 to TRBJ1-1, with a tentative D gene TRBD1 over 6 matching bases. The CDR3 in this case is CASSQDLGTPFRDTEAFF. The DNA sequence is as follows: TGCGCCAGCAGCCAAGATCTAGGGACACCATTCAGGGACACTGAAGCTTTCTTT.